A selection of T cell receptor beta chains follows, all from one sample in a study of T cell repertoires in cytomegalovirus infection. Their cognate antigens are unknown. TCRdb re-analysed the reads in MiXCR, keeping a single row per CDR3 protein. The top ten hold about 82% of the sample, which has 45,000 to 65,000 distinct CDR3 sequences, around a fifth seen once. This specimen was CD8+ T cells from cultured PBMCs, taken from culture after CMV antigen stimulation. These receptors all come from a human donor in good health (CMV status not recorded). Some clones in this sample may be carry-over from other donors' samples. Each CDR3 is given with its conserved first and last residue. A D gene is named only where the DNA matches it firmly. For some rows the clone size is stated as once, few or many, or as a class when expanded; others skip it.

d_call	clone_size	v_call	j_call	cdr3_length	cdr3_aa	cdr3_nt
.	few	TRBV24-1	TRBJ2-3	11	CATSSSDTQYF	TGTGCCACCAGTTCGTCCGATACGCAGTATTTT
.	few	TRBV13	TRBJ1-2	12	CASSLTSLGYTF	TGTGCCAGCAGCTTAACAAGTCTTGGCTACACCTTC
TRBD2	few	TRBV7-3	TRBJ2-3	14	CASSPSGGGDTQYF	TGTGCCAGCAGCCCCTCGGGCGGGGGAGATACGCAGTATTTT
TRBD1	few	TRBV7-9	TRBJ1-1	15	CASSPDRGAETEAFF	TGTGCCAGCAGCCCCGACAGGGGCGCGGAAACTGAAGCTTTCTTT
TRBD1	few	TRBV7-6	TRBJ2-1	15	CASSFRDRGRDEQFF	TGTGCCAGCAGCTTTCGGGACAGGGGGCGCGATGAGCAGTTCTTC
.	.	TRBV11-1	TRBJ2-6	15	CASSLGDSGANVLTF	TGTGCCAGCAGCTTAGGGGACTCTGGGGCCAACGTCCTGACTTTC
TRBD2	few	TRBV7-2	TRBJ2-1	14	CASSAGLGRNEQFF	TGTGCCAGCAGCGCCGGACTAGGTCGAAATGAGCAGTTCTTC
TRBD1	few	TRBV7-3	TRBJ1-2	14	CASSEGAGLSGYTF	TGTGCCAGCAGCGAGGGGGCGGGCTTGTCTGGCTACACCTTC
TRBD1	.	TRBV7-8	TRBJ1-1	16	CASSLVYWQGAAEAFF	TGTGCCAGCAGCTTAGTCTACTGGCAGGGGGCAGCTGAAGCTTTCTTT
TRBD1	few	TRBV15	TRBJ1-2	14	CATSRERGPYGYTF	TGTGCCACCAGCAGAGAAAGGGGGCCGTATGGCTACACCTTC
TRBD1	few	TRBV6-1	TRBJ2-7	15	CASSFGTGYDGEQYF	TGTGCCAGCAGTTTCGGGACAGGGTATGATGGCGAGCAGTACTTC
.	few	TRBV7-9	TRBJ2-4	16	CASSLAGLLAKNIQYF	TGTGCCAGCAGCTTAGCGGGACTTTTAGCCAAAAACATTCAGTACTTC
TRBD1	few	TRBV7-8	TRBJ1-1	17	CASSLATAGGRDTEAFF	TGTGCCAGCAGCTTAGCGACGGCAGGGGGTCGGGACACTGAAGCTTTCTTT
.	.	TRBV6-6	TRBJ2-1	17	CASSYWDPRAGYNEQFF	TGTGCCAGCAGTTACTGGGACCCCAGGGCGGGTTACAATGAGCAGTTCTTC
.	.	TRBV6-2/TRBV6-3	TRBJ2-1	14	CASSYGGPYNEQFF	TGTGCCAGCAGTTACGGGGGGCCTTACAATGAGCAGTTCTTC
TRBD1	.	TRBV2	TRBJ1-1	15	CASREGAGMDTEAFF	TGTGCCAGCAGAGAGGGGGCAGGGATGGACACTGAAGCTTTCTTT
.	.	TRBV25-1	TRBJ2-5	16	CASSKSESLGQETQYF	TGTGCCAGCAGTAAGTCAGAGAGTCTGGGCCAAGAGACCCAGTACTTC
.	few	TRBV7-2	TRBJ1-6	17	CASSPEVRVSYNSPLHF	TGTGCCAGCAGCCCAGAGGTCAGGGTTTCCTATAATTCACCCCTCCACTTT
.	few	TRBV7-2	TRBJ1-5	14	CASSPQGDYQPQHF	TGTGCCAGCAGCCCCCAGGGAGACTATCAGCCCCAGCATTTT
.	.	TRBV10-3	TRBJ1-1	16	CAISEGRDYMNTEAFF	TGTGCCATCAGTGAAGGTAGGGACTACATGAACACTGAAGCTTTCTTT
TRBD2	.	TRBV6-2/TRBV6-3	TRBJ2-1	15	CASTPGTSGLNEQFF	TGTGCCAGCACCCCAGGGACTAGCGGCCTAAATGAGCAGTTCTTC
TRBD1	few	TRBV5-6	TRBJ1-1	15	CASSYRDRENTEAFF	TGTGCCAGCAGCTACCGGGACAGGGAGAACACTGAAGCTTTCTTT
TRBD1	few	TRBV11-3	TRBJ1-1	19	CASSRLQTGDWGMNTEAFF	TGTGCCAGCAGCCGATTACAGACAGGGGACTGGGGCATGAACACTGAAGCTTTCTTT
TRBD1	few	TRBV27	TRBJ1-2	16	CASSTTGTGRKWGYTF	TGTGCCAGCAGTACAACCGGGACAGGGCGTAAGTGGGGCTACACCTTC
.	.	TRBV19	TRBJ1-5	13	CASSAILNQPQHF	TGTGCCAGTAGTGCGATACTCAATCAGCCCCAGCATTTT
.	many	TRBV27	TRBJ2-7	16	CASTPDRRDGSYEQYF	TGTGCCAGCACCCCGGACCGGAGGGACGGCTCCTACGAGCAGTACTTC
.	.	TRBV25-1	TRBJ1-2	10	CAYLLHGYTF	TGTGCCTACTTACTGCATGGCTACACCTTC
TRBD2	.	TRBV7-2	TRBJ2-1	16	CASSPRVGAGGLEQFF	TGTGCCAGCAGCCCCAGGGTTGGGGCGGGGGGGCTTGAGCAGTTCTTC
.	many	TRBV4-1	TRBJ2-3	15	CASSPPGTLSDTQYF	TGCGCCAGCAGCCCCCCCGGAACCCTTTCAGATACGCAGTATTTT
.	.	TRBV7-3	TRBJ2-5	14	CASRTDSSQETQYF	TGTGCCAGCAGGACAGACTCATCCCAAGAGACCCAGTACTTC
TRBD1	few	TRBV12-3/TRBV12-4	TRBJ2-7	15	CASSSTGTGYYKQYF	TGTGCCAGCAGTTCGACCGGGACAGGGTACTACAAGCAGTACTTC
TRBD1	few	TRBV4-1	TRBJ2-2	16	CASSPQTGSGTGELFF	TGCGCCAGCAGCCCTCAGACAGGGTCGGGCACCGGGGAGCTGTTTTTT
.	.	TRBV7-9	TRBJ2-1	12	CASSGNYNEQFF	TGTGCCAGCAGCGGCAACTACAATGAGCAGTTCTTC
TRBD1	.	TRBV7-2	TRBJ2-5	15	CASSLEGQGKETQYF	TGTGCCAGCAGCTTAGAGGGACAGGGGAAAGAGACCCAGTACTTC
.	.	TRBV7-2	TRBJ1-2	13	CASSPGRAYGYTF	TGTGCCAGCAGCCCGGGCCGGGCCTATGGCTACACCTTC
.	many	TRBV7-8	TRBJ1-1	15	CASSPRTDSAFGAFF	TGTGCCAGCAGCCCACGTACGGACTCGGCTTTCGGAGCTTTCTTT
.	.	TRBV20-1	TRBJ1-2	12	CSARLWTAGYTF	TGCAGTGCTAGACTATGGACGGCCGGCTACACCTTC
.	.	TRBV7-2	TRBJ2-5	13	CASSLVHGETQYF	TGTGCCAGCAGCTTAGTGCACGGAGAGACCCAGTACTTC
.	many	TRBV4-1	TRBJ1-1	13	CASSQGRGTEAFF	TGCGCCAGCAGCCAGGGCCGGGGGACTGAAGCTTTCTTT
.	.	TRBV6-2/TRBV6-3	TRBJ1-2	15	CASSYALGESGEYTF	TGTGCCAGCAGTTACGCCCTTGGAGAGAGTGGTGAATACACCTTC
TRBD2	few	TRBV7-2	TRBJ2-1	13	CASSLTSAVGAFF	TGTGCCAGCAGCTTGACTAGCGCTGTGGGGGCGTTCTTC
TRBD1	few	TRBV7-9	TRBJ2-3	16	CASSLPKTGGPDTQYF	TGTGCCAGCAGCTTACCGAAGACAGGGGGCCCAGATACGCAGTATTTT
.	.	TRBV5-6	TRBJ1-1	15	CASSLTGTVGTEAFF	TGTGCCAGCAGCCTTACCGGGACGGTCGGGACTGAAGCTTTCTTT